This T cell receptor beta chain was found in a study of blood T cell repertoires in COVID-19. Profiled with immunoSEQ multiplex PCR; TCRdb holds only in-frame clones, not every one. The table records approximately 61,000 clones, roughly 80% of them present only once. The sequence was obtained from a woman in her seventies with acute or convalescent COVID-19. The sequencing sample was made of peripheral blood.

The CDR3 here is CASSQGYQPQHF. CDR3 coding DNA: TGTGCCAGCTCCCAGGGCTATCAGCCCCAGCATTTT. The V and J genes are TRBV2 and TRBJ1-5, with a tentative D call TRBD1 (5 bases). The length of the CDR3 is 12 residues. Trimming stripped 8 bases from V and 5 bases from J, with 10 bases between. Germline V lookup: CDR1 SNHLY, CDR2 FYNNEI.